The 30 T cell receptor beta chains in this list originate from one sample, sequenced in a study of neurological immune-mediated disorders (dated by TCRdb to the late 2010s). Library preparation was by 5' RACE. The instrument was an Illumina HiSeq 2500. TCRdb trimmed public reads at Q25 via fastp, called clones via MiXCR and kept in-frame beta chains. For every CDR3 protein sequence, its rows merge into one entry that carries the most common genes and DNA. The sample table holds fewer than 110,000 distinct CDR3 sequences, of which about 10% were seen once. Of the sample, about 3.1% falls within the top ten clones. The sample's time point label is to be understood as: longitudinal time-point 3. Sequenced input: PBMCs. These TCRs come from a female donor with HTLV-1-associated myelopathy (HAM/TSP).

There are many counts of this clonotype. The chain joins TRBV12-3 or TRBV12-4 to TRBJ2-7, with D tentatively TRBD2 (5 bases). Trimming took 1 base from V and 1 from J, leaving 14 bases between them. The CDR3 runs to 16 residues. The CDR3 sequence is CASSLGLSDQSYEQYF. The CDR3 bases are TGTGCCAGCAGTTTAGGGCTTAGCGACCAGTCCTACGAGCAGTACTTC.

The J gene is TRBJ2-2, the V gene TRBV7-2; D possibly matches TRBD1 or TRBD2 (5 bases each). Germline V gene sequence: CDR1 SGHTA, CDR2 FQGNSA. The CDR3 spans 14 residues. V lost 5 bases and J lost 0, with 7 bases in between. The CDR3: CASSRGANTGELFF. Written as DNA, the CDR3 is TGTGCCAGCAGCCGGGGCGCGAACACCGGGGAGCTGTTTTTT.

In this sample, this clonotype turned up a few times. This may be a read error, as it is one base from a much larger clone. This chain joins TRBV27 and TRBJ2-1, with 14 positions matching TRBD2. The CDR3 is made up of 15 amino acids. The germline gives CDR1 MNHEY, CDR2 SMNVEV (reference sequence). Trimming took 5 bases from V and 9 from J; bases not matched to a gene: 6. CDR3 residues: CASSAGTSGGVEQFF. The CDR3 nucleotides are TGTGCCAGCAGTGCCGGGACTAGCGGGGGTGTTGAGCAGTTCTTC.

This clonotype was detected many times. The chain couples TRBV20-1 to TRBJ2-3; 13 bases map to TRBD2. The CDR3 has 14 amino acids. The V gene end was trimmed by 4 bases and the J gene end by 7 bases; junction bases not matched to a gene: 5. Germline values: CDR1 DFQATT, CDR2 SNEGSKA (reference sequence). The CDR3 reads CSAKTSGGPHTQYF. CDR3 DNA: TGCAGTGCTAAGACTAGCGGGGGGCCCCATACGCAGTATTTT.

This clonotype was detected ten times or more. The chain carries TRBV9 and TRBJ2-1; 7 positions match TRBD1. Germline CDR1 is SGDLS and CDR2 is YYNGEE. CDR3 length: 12 amino acids. The ends lost 0 bases at V and 10 bases at J; junction bases unmatched: 1. Here the CDR3 DNA reads TGTGCCAGCAGCGTAGGGACAGGCGAGCAGTTCTTC. This encodes CASSVGTGEQFF.

At least ten counts were recorded for this clonotype. Germline and junction disagree at one end, which may indicate a read error. The chain combines TRBV7-2 with TRBJ2-1, with 10 bases that match TRBD2. CDR1 SGHTA and CDR2 FQGNSA come from the germline V gene. This CDR3 has 15 amino acids. The CDR3 loop is CASSLRTSGYNDQFF. The CDR3, as DNA: TGTGCCAGCAGCTTAAGGACTAGCGGTTACAATGATCAGTTCTTC.

This clonotype was detected ten times or more. The chain uses TRBV15 and TRBJ2-3, with TRBD1 as a possible D gene (5 bases). Germline V gene lookup returns CDR1 LNHNV and CDR2 YYDKDF (reference sequence). V lost 3 bases and J 9 bases, leaving 13 bases between the germline ends. This CDR3 is built from 13 residues. The CDR3 loop reads CATSSAMSGTQYF. As DNA, the CDR3 is TGTGCCACCAGCAGTGCCATGTCAGGGACGCAGTATTTT. Supplemented by reference TRBV15 and TRBJ2-3, the full variable domain reads DAMVIQNPRYQVTQFGKPVTLSCSQTLNHNVMYWYQQKSSQAPKLLFHYYDKDFNNEADTPDNFQSRRPNTSFCFLDIRSPGLGDTAMYLCATSSAMSGTQYFGPGTRLTVL.

Ten or more counts support this clonotype. The chain uses TRBV5-1 and TRBJ2-5; 7 bases fit TRBD2. V trimming: 0 bases; J trimming: 0 bases; junction bases outside the gene matches: 5. The germline CDR1 and CDR2 sequences are SGHRS and YFSETQ. The CDR3 extends over 16 amino acids. The CDR3 loop reads CASSLGASGNQETQYF. In nucleotides, the CDR3 is TGCGCCAGCAGCTTGGGGGCTAGCGGAAACCAAGAGACCCAGTACTTC.

This clonotype was counted at least ten times. The J gene is TRBJ1-2, the V gene TRBV9; a possible D gene is TRBD1 (5 bases). Germline CDR1 reads SGDLS; CDR2 reads YYNGEE. This CDR3 comprises 14 residues. Trimming took 0 bases from V and 5 from J, leaving 11 bases between them. The CDR3 DNA reads TGTGCCAGCAGCGTAGGGGACGGCCGTTATGGCTACACCTTC. Translated, it gives CASSVGDGRYGYTF. Full variable domain (missing parts from reference TRBV9 and TRBJ1-2): DSGVTQTPKHLITATGQRVTLRCSPRSGDLSVYWYQQSLDQGLQFLIQYYNGEERAKGNILERFSAQQFPDLHSELNLSSLELGDSALYFCASSVGDGRYGYTFGSGTRLTVV.

This clonotype was observed a handful of times. The V call is TRBV4-1, the J call TRBJ2-7, with D possibly being TRBD1 or TRBD2 (5 bases each). Germline V CDR1 and CDR2: MGHRA, YSYEKL. V was cut by 2 bases and J by 1 base, with 12 bases left in between. The CDR3 spans 15 residues. The CDR3 bases are TGCGCCAGCAGCCAAACCGGGACGGCGTCCTACGAGCAGTACTTC. Protein sequence: CASSQTGTASYEQYF.

As for this clonotype: The conserved phenylalanine or tryptophan normally closing the CDR3 is absent here, so this likely arose from a read error. No DNA is shown, since the ends of the CDR3 on it are uncertain; the CDR3 is the one TCRdb lists. The V call is TRBV2, the J call TRBJ2-2; the D segment call TRBD2 is taken from the table without a DNA check. The CDR3 is made up of 15 amino acids, end residues included. CDR1 is SNHLY, CDR2 FYNNEI, per germline. CDR3 region: CASRTSGSNTGELIL.

This clonotype was observed many times. The chain combines TRBV5-1 with TRBJ1-1; no definite D call. The V gene lost 3 bases and the J gene lost 7 bases, with 7 bases spanning the gap. The CDR3 consists of 11 residues. Germline lookup yields CDR1 SGHRS and CDR2 YFSETQ. This chain's CDR3 is CASSSQIEAFF. The CDR3 DNA reads TGCGCCAGCAGCTCCCAGATTGAAGCTTTCTTT.

This clonotype was counted between two and nine times. The chain recombines TRBV11-2 with TRBJ2-1; TRBD1 aligns across 11 bases. The CDR3 sequence is 15 residues long. V lost 5 bases, J lost 5 bases, and 5 bases stayed unmatched. Germline CDR1 and CDR2: SGHAT and FQNNGV. CDR3 sequence (DNA): TGTGCCAGCAGCGACCGGGACAGGGGGAACAATGAGCAGTTCTTC. Its translation is CASSDRDRGNNEQFF.

This clonotype has ten or more counts. In DNA form, the CDR3 reads TGTGCCAGCAGTGAGGCCTTCGGCACAGATACGCAGTATTTT. It yields the protein CASSEAFGTDTQYF. This sequence joins TRBV6-1 and TRBJ2-3; D gene ambiguous. Looked up from germline, CDR1 is MNHNS and CDR2 is SASEGT. V was trimmed by 3 bases and J by 1 base, leaving 8 bases between them. The CDR3 spans 14 residues.

This clonotype was detected many times. The J gene is TRBJ2-4, the V gene TRBV20-1, with unresolved D. V lost 6 bases and J lost 1, with 10 bases in between. Germline assignment: CDR1 DFQATT and CDR2 SNEGSKA (reference sequence). The CDR3 totals 13 residues. The DNA for the CDR3 is TGCAGTGCCGGAGAATCGGCCAAAAACATTCAGTACTTC. It is translated as CSAGESAKNIQYF.

For this clonotype: A read error is possible here, since a much larger clone lies one base away. The rearrangement links TRBV11-2 to TRBJ1-1; D call uncertain. This CDR3 is built from 12 residues. Germline V gene data show CDR1 as SGHAT and CDR2 as FQNNGV. In DNA, the CDR3 is TGTGCCAGCAGTCCTTGGAACCCTGAAGCTTTCTTT. Protein: CASSPWNPEAFF.

This clonotype was seen once. V gene TRBV5-6 combines with J gene TRBJ2-7, with 7 bases that match TRBD1. The CDR3 covers 15 residues. Germline V gives CDR1 SGHDT, CDR2 YYEEEE. The V and J ends lost 4 bases and 6 bases, in that order; junction bases with no gene match: 13. This CDR3 reads CASSPQRTGVSEQYF. The CDR3 nucleotides read TGTGCCAGCAGCCCCCAACGGACAGGAGTTTCCGAGCAGTACTTC.

This clonotype was found many times. The chain has TRBV30 and TRBJ2-7; no reliable D call. The germline V gene has CDR1 GTSNPN and CDR2 SVGIG (reference sequence). V was trimmed by 4 bases and J by 1 base, leaving 5 bases between them. The CDR3 covers 11 residues. The CDR3 is CAWTDSYEQYF. In DNA, the CDR3 is TGTGCCTGGACAGATTCCTACGAGCAGTACTTC.

Many counts were recorded for this clonotype. The J gene is TRBJ1-1, the V gene TRBV20-1; D remains unclear. Trimming stripped 4 bases from V and 1 base from J, with 13 bases between. Germline CDR1 reads DFQATT; CDR2 reads SNEGSKA (reference sequence). This CDR3 region has 14 residues. The CDR3 region is CSATRGTGNTEAFF. Here the CDR3 DNA reads TGCAGTGCTACCCGCGGTACGGGGAACACTGAAGCTTTCTTT.

This clonotype was recorded a few times. The chain joins TRBV28 to TRBJ1-3; a weak D match, TRBD1 (6 bases). V lost 4 bases and J lost 2, with 12 bases in between. Germline CDR1 is MDHEN and CDR2 is SYDVKM. The CDR3 is made up of 15 amino acids. The CDR3 nucleotides are TGTGCCAGCAGTTCCCTGGGGGCCGCTGGAAACACCATATATTTT. Encoded protein: CASSSLGAAGNTIYF.

This clonotype showed up many times. The chain is built from TRBV20-1 and TRBJ1-1; 8 nucleotides align to TRBD1. This CDR3 spans 13 amino acids. The germline gives CDR1 DFQATT, CDR2 SNEGSKA (reference sequence). With 6 bases clipped from V and 4 bases from J, the junction kept 7 bases outside the gene matches. In DNA, the CDR3 is TGCAGTGCCCTGGGACAGGAGGCCACTGAAGCTTTCTTT. Translated: CSALGQEATEAFF.

J is TRBJ2-5 and V is TRBV7-6; the match to TRBD2 covers 7 bases. The V gene's germline CDR1 is SGHVS and CDR2 FNYEAQ. CDR3 length: 15 amino acids. V lost 5 bases to trimming and J lost 5 bases; unmatched junction nucleotides: 11. CDR3 amino acids: CASSVLGQGGETQYF. The CDR3 DNA reads TGTGCCAGCAGCGTCCTGGGCCAGGGAGGGGAGACCCAGTACTTC.

With regard to this clonotype: This may be a read error, as it is one base from a much larger clone. The chain employs TRBV20-1 and TRBJ2-3, with D possibly TRBD1 on 5 matching bases. Germline V lookup: CDR1 DFQATT, CDR2 SNEGSKA (reference sequence). The CDR3 extends over 15 amino acids. The CDR3 loop reads CTARDAAGFGYTQYF. Written as DNA, the CDR3 is TGCACTGCTAGAGACGCGGCAGGGTTTGGGTATACGCAGTATTTT.

This clonotype came up many times. The genes are TRBV5-1 and TRBJ2-4; TRBD1 matches 9 bases. The CDR3 covers 13 residues. With 2 bases clipped from V and 7 bases from J, the junction kept 1 base outside the gene matches. The germline CDR1 and CDR2 sequences are SGHRS and YFSETQ. The CDR3 bases are TGCGCCAGCAGCTTAGGACAGGGGAACATTCAGTACTTC. This encodes CASSLGQGNIQYF.

This clonotype was seen more than once but under ten times. This chain links TRBV5-1 with TRBJ1-2; D remains ambiguous. CDR1 and CDR2 from the germline V gene are SGHRS and YFSETQ. Between the trimmed V and J ends, which lost 0 bases and 4 bases, there was a span of 7 bases. The CDR3 contains 13 residues. CDR3 sequence (DNA): TGCGCCAGCAGCTTGGACGGTGTCTATGGCTACACCTTC. Translation: CASSLDGVYGYTF.

With regard to this clonotype: This may be a read error: a much more frequent sequence differs by one nucleotide. The chain links TRBV3-1 to TRBJ1-6, with no clear D. This CDR3 contains 13 residues. The germline gives CDR1 LGHDT, CDR2 YNNKEL (reference sequence). V was shortened by 1 base and J by 10 bases, with 8 bases between the two germline ends. CDR3 protein: CASSQGLQSPLHF. CDR3 coding DNA: TGTGCCAGCAGCCAAGGACTACAGTCACCCCTCCACTTT.

This clonotype was found many times. The chain carries TRBV5-1 and TRBJ2-7, with D perhaps matching TRBD2 (5 bases). Trimming left V 0 bases short and J 5 bases short, with 9 bases between. Looked up from germline, CDR1 is SGHRS and CDR2 is YFSETQ. This CDR3 is 13 amino acids long. CDR3 loop: CASSLVGNNEQYF. The CDR3 bases are TGCGCCAGCAGCTTGGTCGGGAATAACGAGCAGTACTTC.

This clonotype appeared many times. V usage is TRBV18 and J usage is TRBJ2-7; maybe TRBD1 (5 bases). Germline V gene data show CDR1 as KGHSH and CDR2 as LQKENI. Trimming left V 3 bases short and J 6 bases short, with 9 bases between. This CDR3 region has 12 residues. Here the CDR3 reads CASSPGLAEQYF. CDR3 coding DNA: TGTGCCAGCTCACCGGGGCTCGCCGAGCAGTACTTC.

This clonotype was picked up many times. V usage is TRBV12-3 or TRBV12-4 and J usage is TRBJ2-2; tentative D call: TRBD1 (6 bases). The CDR3 loop spans 16 amino acids. The V and J ends lost 3 bases and 4 bases respectively, with 15 bases between them. The DNA of the CDR3 is TGTGCCAGCAGTTTCCCCAGGGGCCCTACCACCGGGGAGCTGTTTTTT. Its translation: CASSFPRGPTTGELFF.

Many counts were recorded for this clonotype. The chain is built from TRBV28 and TRBJ1-1; no clear D. The ends were cut back, 5 bases at V and 0 bases at J, with 10 bases in the middle. This CDR3 is built from 14 residues. CDR1 and CDR2 (germline): MDHEN, SYDVKM. The CDR3 is CASSATSMNTEAFF. CDR3 DNA sequence: TGTGCCAGCAGTGCTACAAGTATGAACACTGAAGCTTTCTTT.